The T cell receptor (beta chain) under discussion was sequenced for a study of blood T cell repertoires in COVID-19 (dated by TCRdb to between 2020 and 2021). Study-wide context: Samples from collaborators originated in the United States, Italy and Spain and spanned both the acute and convalescent phases of COVID-19. HLA class I and class II types, where available, came from metadata supplied by the sample provider rather than from assay-based typing. Subjects who had been exposed to COVID-19, were actively infected with it, or had recovered from it provided the deeply sampled blood TCRbeta repertoires that made up the dataset. Samples were obtained from the ongoing ImmuneRACE study (first 160 participants) and from 1,254 subjects provided by 6 global collaborators. Nearly every sample came with metadata listing a de-identified subject ID, COVID-19 status, age in years and sex. The material from the prospective study consisted of cDNA or gDNA derived from T cells, B-cell-depleted T cells, or PBMCs. The repertoires were released in a freely available public database intended as a resource for research on the immune response to SARS-CoV-2. Study-level results and caveats: How much clinical and demographic metadata was included differed by source and by participant, and the metadata was provided uncurated.

The CDR3, cysteine through phenylalanine, is 15 amino acids long. The entry retains the CDR3 DNA only, 45 bases that are in frame from base 1. In the germline V gene, CDR1 corresponds to MNHEY and CDR2 to SVGAGI. Trimming at the junction amounts to 6 bases on V and 0 bases on J, and the germline ends lie 14 bases apart. Each collaborating institution followed its own protocols to collect whole blood in K2EDTA tubes. For TCRbeta analysis, collaborator samples were shipped as frozen whole blood, as isolated PBMCs, or as DNA extracted from either sample type. TCRbeta CDR3 regions were amplified from genomic DNA using the immunoSEQ Assay, a bias-controlled multiplex PCR. Processing in the source paper ran as follows. Nucleated cell counts per sample were estimated from amplification of reference gene primers within the assay. To quantify the absolute abundance of each unique TCRbeta CDR3 rearrangement, sequence reads were collapsed and filtered. For each sample, productive Simpson clonality was calculated as the square root of Simpson's diversity index over productive rearrangements. Imported from immuneACCESS, the table was reduced by TCRdb to in-frame sequences with V and J called. These copies leave out some clones; in studies compared against another copy, an unresolved V gene accounts for under half, and the cause of the remainder is not known. V, J and clone size reflect that table, while D and trimming were determined from the DNA. This sample holds approximately 99,000 clones; approximately 79% were observed only once. Around 18% of the sample is in the top ten clones.

In the case of this clone: Its antigen target is currently unknown. Per-nucleotide qualities are absent, and no much larger clonotype sits a single base away.

The rearrangement joined TRBV6-5 to TRBJ1-2; the D gene is perhaps TRBD1, on 6 matching bases. This sequence originates from a woman aged 80 or older with active or convalescent COVID-19. What was sequenced was peripheral blood. This receptor has the CDR3 CASRDSRGANYGYTF. The nucleotides are TGTGCCAGCAGGGACAGCCGAGGGGCTAACTATGGCTACACCTTC.